A single sample is the source of the 29 T cell receptor beta chains below, sequenced in a study of blood T cell repertoires in COVID-19. TCRdb's table, derived via immunoSEQ multiplex PCR, lists solely in-frame clones and lacks some. The sample records approximately 300,000 clones, 92% being singletons. Sequencing input: PBMCs or T cells enriched from blood (not recorded which). The receptors derive from a woman in her twenties or thirties who had recovered from COVID-19.

The chain employs TRBV5-5 and TRBJ2-7; 8 positions match TRBD1. Germline CDR1 and CDR2: SGHKS and YYEKEE (reference sequence). This CDR3 comprises 15 residues. After removal of 4 bases from V and 3 bases from J, the junction contained 9 bases not matched to a gene. The CDR3 DNA is TGTGCCAGCAGCCTCGGACAGGGAATATACTACGAGCAGTACTTC. Translating it yields CASSLGQGIYYEQYF. Based on the CDR3 plus reference TRBV5-5 and TRBJ2-7, the full variable domain is DAGVTQSPTHLIKTRGQQVTLRCSPISGHKSVSWYQQVLGQGPQFIFQYYEKEERGRGNFPDRFSARQFPNYSSELNVNALLLGDSALYLCASSLGQGIYYEQYFGPGTRLTVT.

This clone occurred once. The chain carries TRBV5-8 and TRBJ1-4, with 9 nucleotides matching TRBD1. J gave up 6 bases and V 4 bases, and 10 bases lay outside the gene matches. CDR3 size: 16 residues. Germline loops: CDR1 SGHTS, CDR2 YDEGEE. The DNA for the CDR3 is TGTGCCAGCAGCCTGCCCGGGACAGGGTATCATGAAAAACTGTTTTTT. This encodes CASSLPGTGYHEKLFF.

This clone came up a few times. The J gene is TRBJ1-3, the V gene TRBV5-6; D unclear. Germline CDR1 reads SGHDT; CDR2 reads YYEEEE. With 0 bases removed from V and 4 bases from J, the gap between germline ends came to 8 bases. This CDR3 comprises 14 residues. Written as DNA, the CDR3 is TGTGCCAGCAGCTTGGCTCCGGGGGGAAACACCATATATTTT. It yields the protein CASSLAPGGNTIYF. Variable domain in full (rest from reference TRBV5-6 and TRBJ1-3): DAGVTQSPTHLIKTRGQQVTLRCSPKSGHDTVSWYQQALGQGPQFIFQYYEEEERQRGNFPDRFSGHQFPNYSSELNVNALLLGDSALYLCASSLAPGGNTIYFGEGSWLTVV.

The chain links TRBV6-2 or TRBV6-3 to TRBJ2-7; D perhaps matches TRBD1 (5 bases). Looked up from germline, CDR1 is MNHEY and CDR2 is SVGEGT. Trimming pared 5 bases from V and 4 bases from J, leaving 9 bases between. This CDR3 region has 12 residues. The CDR3 sequence is CASSIQGYEQYF. The CDR3 nucleotides read TGTGCCAGCAGTATTCAGGGTTACGAGCAGTACTTC.

The chain joins TRBV10-3 to TRBJ1-2; D uncertain. This CDR3 has 12 amino acids. The germline V gene encodes CDR1 ENHRY and CDR2 SYGVKD. V was trimmed by 0 bases and J by 3 bases, leaving 2 bases between them. CDR3 region: CAISESDYGYTF. DNA for the CDR3: TGTGCCATCAGTGAGTCCGACTATGGCTACACCTTC.

The chain is built from TRBV28 and TRBJ2-1; 9 bases agree with TRBD2. Trimming at V came to 5 bases and at J to 4 bases, leaving 3 bases not matched to a gene. The germline V gene encodes CDR1 MDHEN and CDR2 SYDVKM. The CDR3 has 14 residues. As DNA, the CDR3 is TGTGCCAGCAGTCGCGGGGGGGGATACAATGAGCAGTTCTTC. It yields the protein CASSRGGGYNEQFF.

This chain uses TRBV28 with TRBJ2-2, with TRBD1 as a possible D gene (5 bases). The CDR3 is made up of 16 amino acids. V was pared by 6 bases and J by 4 bases, with 18 bases between. The germline V gene has CDR1 MDHEN and CDR2 SYDVKM. The CDR3 here is CASSRTGGRATGELFF. The CDR3 bases are TGTGCCAGCAGCCGTACCGGCGGCAGGGCCACCGGGGAGCTGTTTTTT. The whole variable domain, remainder taken from reference TRBV28 and TRBJ2-2, is DVKVTQSSRYLVKRTGEKVFLECVQDMDHENMFWYRQDPGLGLRLIYFSYDVKMKEKGDIPEGYSVSREKKERFSLILESASTNQTSMYLCASSRTGGRATGELFFGEGSRLTVL.

The gene calls are TRBV28 and TRBJ2-4; no firm D call. There are 14 residues in the CDR3. CDR1 is MDHEN, CDR2 SYDVKM, per germline. With 8 bases removed from V and 0 bases from J, the gap between germline ends came to 11 bases. The CDR3 loop is CASGDLLAKNIQYF. The CDR3 DNA follows: TGTGCCAGCGGAGACTTACTAGCCAAAAACATTCAGTACTTC. Based on the CDR3 plus reference TRBV28 and TRBJ2-4, the full variable domain is DVKVTQSSRYLVKRTGEKVFLECVQDMDHENMFWYRQDPGLGLRLIYFSYDVKMKEKGDIPEGYSVSREKKERFSLILESASTNQTSMYLCASGDLLAKNIQYFGAGTRLSVL.

The V call is TRBV11-3, the J call TRBJ1-2; D might be TRBD1 (5 bases). Germline V gene sequence: CDR1 SGHNT, CDR2 YENEEA. CDR3 length equals 13 residues. V lost 5 bases to trimming and J lost 1 base, with 8 bases between them. Here the CDR3 DNA reads TGTGCCAGCAGCCCGGGGGATAACTATGGCTACACCTTC. It codes for CASSPGDNYGYTF.

This sequence joins TRBV4-3 and TRBJ1-3; D remains ambiguous. The CDR3 runs 15 residues. The V and J ends lost 4 bases and 7 bases respectively, with 17 bases between them. Germline values: CDR1 LGHNA, CDR2 YSLEER. The CDR3 region has the DNA TGCGCCAGCAGCCTAACAAGTGAGGCTTGGAACACCATATATTTT. This codes for CASSLTSEAWNTIYF.

The chain joins TRBV6-1 to TRBJ2-7, with D perhaps matching TRBD2 (7 bases). CDR1 and CDR2 from the germline V gene are MNHNS and SASEGT. With 7 bases removed from V and 3 bases from J, the gap between germline ends came to 16 bases. The CDR3 spans 14 residues. The CDR3 sequence: CASKGGGSGYEQYF. The DNA of the CDR3 is TGTGCCAGCAAGGGGGGCGGGAGTGGCTACGAGCAGTACTTC.

The chain links TRBV28 to TRBJ2-1; TRBD2 aligns across 11 bases. The junction had 9 bases not matched to a gene; V was cut back by 6 bases and J by 2 bases. Germline V gene lookup returns CDR1 MDHEN and CDR2 SYDVKM. The CDR3 totals 17 residues. For the CDR3, the DNA is TGTGCCAGCAGGACGACTAGCGGGAAAGAGACCTACAATGAGCAGTTCTTC. It translates to CASRTTSGKETYNEQFF.

V gene TRBV30 combines with J gene TRBJ1-2; the match to TRBD1 covers 8 bases. The CDR3 is 13 residues long. The V gene end was trimmed by 2 bases and the J gene end by 6 bases; junction bases not matched to a gene: 5. Per germline, CDR1 GTSNPN and CDR2 SVGIG (reference sequence). CDR3 amino acids: CAWSLDRGHGYTF. CDR3 DNA: TGTGCCTGGAGTCTAGACAGGGGTCATGGCTACACCTTC.

This clone was detected once. This rearrangement joins TRBV5-4 to TRBJ2-7, with 16 positions matching TRBD2. CDR1 and CDR2 (germline): SGHNT, YYREEE (reference sequence). This CDR3 comprises 14 residues. V gave up 3 bases and J gave up 10 bases; unmatched junction bases: 4. Written as DNA, the CDR3 is TGTGCCAGCAGCTGGGGGACTAGCGGGAGGGATCAGTACTTC. This sequence encodes CASSWGTSGRDQYF.

The chain is built from TRBV4-1 and TRBJ2-5; D might be TRBD1 (6 bases). The CDR3 runs 14 residues. Germline CDR1 MGHRA, CDR2 YSYEKL. Trimming removed 5 bases from V and 2 bases from J, with 12 bases in between. CDR3: CASSTRDNQETQYF. In nucleotides, the CDR3 is TGCGCCAGCAGCACCCGGGACAATCAAGAGACCCAGTACTTC.

This chain uses TRBV20-1 with TRBJ2-2; tentative D call: TRBD2 (5 bases). The CDR3 contains 14 residues. Trimming left V 3 bases short and J 0 bases short, with 8 bases between. The V gene's germline CDR1 is DFQATT and CDR2 SNEGSKA (reference sequence). CDR3 protein: CSASKGANTGELFF. CDR3 DNA: TGCAGTGCTAGTAAGGGAGCGAACACCGGGGAGCTGTTTTTT.

V usage is TRBV13 and J usage is TRBJ2-1; 9 bases align to TRBD1. Germline V gene lookup returns CDR1 PRHDT and CDR2 FYEKMQ (reference sequence). With 7 bases clipped from V and 10 bases from J, the junction kept 11 bases outside the gene matches. This CDR3 comprises 14 residues. The CDR3 here is CASTGTGSVSEQFF. CDR3 bases: TGTGCCAGCACCGGGACAGGGTCGGTGAGCGAGCAGTTCTTC.

This clone occurred once. The genes are TRBV28 and TRBJ1-2, with D uncertain. Germline V gives CDR1 MDHEN, CDR2 SYDVKM. V was cut by 1 base and J by 6 bases, with 9 bases left in between. The CDR3 consists of 13 residues. The CDR3 nucleotides read TGTGCCAGCAGTTTATTATCCGGGAATGGCTACACCTTC. This encodes CASSLLSGNGYTF.

V usage is TRBV19 and J usage is TRBJ1-4; D not resolved. The germline gives CDR1 LNHDA, CDR2 SQIVND (reference sequence). V shed 3 bases and J shed 3 bases, with 5 bases lying between them. The CDR3 loop spans 13 amino acids. The CDR3 sequence: CASSMAANEKLFF. The CDR3 DNA reads TGTGCCAGTAGTATGGCAGCTAATGAAAAACTGTTTTTT.

The V and J genes are TRBV15 and TRBJ1-1; TRBD1 aligns across 7 bases. J gave up 1 base and V 2 bases, and 7 bases lay outside the gene matches. There are 16 residues in the CDR3. From germline, CDR1 is LNHNV and CDR2 YYDKDF (reference sequence). The CDR3 loop is CATSRSTGTANTEAFF. CDR3 DNA: TGTGCCACCAGCAGAAGTACCGGGACAGCGAACACTGAAGCTTTCTTT.

J is TRBJ2-3 and V is TRBV19; 8 nucleotides agree with TRBD1. Germline V gives CDR1 LNHDA, CDR2 SQIVND (reference sequence). Germline trimming cut 3 bases from V and 1 base from J; bases unmatched to any gene: 6. The CDR3 loop spans 16 amino acids. The CDR3 is CASSIRTGTGTDTQYF. DNA for the CDR3: TGTGCCAGTAGTATTAGGACAGGGACGGGCACAGATACGCAGTATTTT.

The J gene is TRBJ2-7, the V gene TRBV6-2 or TRBV6-3; possible D gene TRBD1, 5 bases. Germline CDR1 MNHEY, CDR2 SVGEGT. The CDR3 has 15 amino acids. Trimming took off 3 bases at V and 3 bases at J, with 15 bases between the two ends. Here the CDR3 reads CASSYSKRQHYEQYF. The CDR3 DNA is TGTGCCAGCAGTTATTCCAAACGACAGCACTACGAGCAGTACTTC.

J is TRBJ1-2 and V is TRBV5-5; 7 bases align to TRBD1. The CDR3 is 14 residues long. V lost 1 base and J lost 4; bases outside the gene matches: 4. Germline V gene lookup returns CDR1 SGHKS and CDR2 YYEKEE (reference sequence). The CDR3 reads CASSLFQGGYGYTF. CDR3 in DNA: TGTGCCAGCAGCTTGTTTCAGGGGGGCTATGGCTACACCTTC. Full variable domain (rest looked up from reference TRBV5-5 and TRBJ1-2): DAGVTQSPTHLIKTRGQQVTLRCSPISGHKSVSWYQQVLGQGPQFIFQYYEKEERGRGNFPDRFSARQFPNYSSELNVNALLLGDSALYLCASSLFQGGYGYTFGSGTRLTVV.

V and J are TRBV7-2 and TRBJ1-2; 10 bases line up with TRBD1. V gave up 2 bases and J gave up 4 bases; unmatched junction bases: 7. The germline V gene encodes CDR1 SGHTA and CDR2 FQGNSA. This CDR3 spans 16 amino acids. The CDR3 DNA reads TGTGCCAGCAGCTTACAGGGACAGGGGTCTCCCTATGGCTACACCTTC. It encodes CASSLQGQGSPYGYTF. Looking up the rest from reference TRBV7-2 and TRBJ1-2 gives the full variable domain: GAGVSQSPSNKVTEKGKDVELRCDPISGHTALYWYRQSLGQGLEFLIYFQGNSAPDKSGLPSDRFSAERTGGSVSTLTIQRTQQEDSAVYLCASSLQGQGSPYGYTFGSGTRLTVV.

The rearrangement links TRBV2 to TRBJ2-7, with TRBD1 matching 12 bases. Trimming removed 11 bases from V and 3 bases from J; junction bases left unmatched: 5. The CDR3 is made up of 13 amino acids. Germline V gives CDR1 SNHLY, CDR2 FYNNEI. Written as DNA, the CDR3 is TGTGCCGTCGGGACAGGGGGCTTCTACGAGCAGTACTTC. This sequence encodes CAVGTGGFYEQYF. The entire variable domain, with the rest obtained from reference TRBV2 and TRBJ2-7, is as follows: EPEVTQTPSHQVTQMGQEVILRCVPISNHLYFYWYRQILGQKVEFLVSFYNNEISEKSEIFDDQFSVERPDGSNFTLKIRSTKLEDSAMYFCAVGTGGFYEQYFGPGTRLTVT.

The V gene is TRBV5-5, the J gene TRBJ1-5; D call uncertain. CDR3 length: 13 residues. Trimming stripped 1 base from V and 7 bases from J, with 9 bases between. Germline V gene sequence: CDR1 SGHKS, CDR2 YYEKEE (reference sequence). The CDR3 sequence: CASSLSDNQPQHF. In DNA form, the CDR3 reads TGTGCCAGCAGCTTGAGTGACAACCAGCCCCAGCATTTT.

The gene calls are TRBV7-9 and TRBJ2-7, with TRBD1 matching over 8 bases. CDR1 and CDR2 from the germline V gene are SEHNR and FQNEAQ (reference sequence). The junction had 5 bases not matched to a gene; V was cut back by 1 base and J by 0 bases. The CDR3 has 16 residues. CDR3 DNA sequence: TGTGCCAGCAGCTTAGTGTGGGACAGGAGCTCCTACGAGCAGTACTTC. Translation gives CASSLVWDRSSYEQYF.

The CDR3 bases are TGTGCCAGCAGTCTCTATGGCTACACCTTC. This sequence encodes CASSLYGYTF. The chain has TRBV28 and TRBJ1-2; no firm D call. V shed 5 bases and J shed 4 bases, with 2 bases lying between them. The CDR3 consists of 10 residues. Per the germline V gene, CDR1 is MDHEN and CDR2 is SYDVKM.

The chain is built from TRBV29-1 and TRBJ2-1, with 9 bases lining up with TRBD2. This CDR3 spans 14 amino acids. The germline V gene has CDR1 SQVTM and CDR2 ANQGSEA. V was pared by 7 bases and J by 6 bases, with 10 bases of the junction left unmatched. Here the CDR3 reads CSASSGSKANEQFF. CDR3 DNA sequence: TGCAGCGCCAGTAGCGGGAGCAAGGCCAATGAGCAGTTCTTC.